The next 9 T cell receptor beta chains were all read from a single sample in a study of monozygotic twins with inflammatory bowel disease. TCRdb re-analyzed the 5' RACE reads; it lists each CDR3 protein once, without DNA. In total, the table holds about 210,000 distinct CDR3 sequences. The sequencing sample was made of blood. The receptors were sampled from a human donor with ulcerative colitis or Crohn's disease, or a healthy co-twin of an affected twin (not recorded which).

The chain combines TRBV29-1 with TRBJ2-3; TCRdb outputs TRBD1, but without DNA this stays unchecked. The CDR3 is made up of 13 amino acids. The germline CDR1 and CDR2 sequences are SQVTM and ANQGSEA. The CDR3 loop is CSVVRRAGDTQYF.

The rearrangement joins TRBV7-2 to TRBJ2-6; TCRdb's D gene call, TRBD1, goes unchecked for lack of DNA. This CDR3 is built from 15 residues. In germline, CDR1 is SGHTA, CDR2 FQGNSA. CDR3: CASSLDRAGANVLTF.

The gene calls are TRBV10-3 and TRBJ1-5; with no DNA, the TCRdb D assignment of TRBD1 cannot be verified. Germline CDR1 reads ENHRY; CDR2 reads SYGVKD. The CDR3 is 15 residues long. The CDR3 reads CAISESLRGSEPQHF.

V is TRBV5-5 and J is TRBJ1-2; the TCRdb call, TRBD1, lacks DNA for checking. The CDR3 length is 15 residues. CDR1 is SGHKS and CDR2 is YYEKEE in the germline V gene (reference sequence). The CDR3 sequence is CASSLTGQGYYGYTF.

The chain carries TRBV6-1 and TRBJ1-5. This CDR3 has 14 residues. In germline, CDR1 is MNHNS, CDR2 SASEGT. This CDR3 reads CASSEARGWPPQHF.

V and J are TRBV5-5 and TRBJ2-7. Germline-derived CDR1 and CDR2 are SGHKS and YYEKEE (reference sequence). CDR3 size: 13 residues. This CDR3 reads CASSLWVSYEQYF. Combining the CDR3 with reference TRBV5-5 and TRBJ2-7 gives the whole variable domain DAGVTQSPTHLIKTRGQQVTLRCSPISGHKSVSWYQQVLGQGPQFIFQYYEKEERGRGNFPDRFSARQFPNYSSELNVNALLLGDSALYLCASSLWVSYEQYFGPGTRLTVT.

CDR3 sequence reads: CASSPGKRDTGELFF. This sequence joins TRBV9 and TRBJ2-2; TCRdb names TRBD2, which stays unverified in the absence of DNA. Germline CDR1 is SGDLS and CDR2 is YYNGEE. The CDR3 is made up of 15 amino acids.

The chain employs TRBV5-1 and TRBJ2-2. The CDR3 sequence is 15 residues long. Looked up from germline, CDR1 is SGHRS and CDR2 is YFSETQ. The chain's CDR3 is CASSLEDGDTGELFF.

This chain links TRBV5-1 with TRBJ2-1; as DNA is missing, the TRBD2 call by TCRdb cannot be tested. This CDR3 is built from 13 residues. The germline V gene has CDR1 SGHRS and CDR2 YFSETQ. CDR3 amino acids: CASSLVLAGEQFF.